This record concerns one T cell receptor beta chain sequence. Trimming took 10 bases from V and 4 from J; bases not matched to a gene: 10. Germline CDR1 and CDR2: MDHEN and SYDVKM. There are 13 residues in the CDR3. This specimen comes from a study of blood T cell repertoires in COVID-19. Study-wide background: There were acute and convalescent COVID-19 samples, and they came from the United States, Italy and Spain. PBMCs, B-cell-depleted T cells, or T cells provided the cDNA or gDNA that made up the material.

The data were produced by immunoSEQ multiplex PCR, yet TCRdb's version contains in-frame clones alone and is incomplete. The table shows about 95,000 clones, with about 84% occurring only once. This clonotype was sampled from a human donor in a cohort sampled during active COVID-19. Material: peripheral blood. This chain links TRBV28 with TRBJ2-7, with 7 positions matching TRBD2. As DNA, the CDR3 is TGTGCCATCCTCGGGAGGTCCACATACGAGCAGTACTTC. This translates into CAILGRSTYEQYF.